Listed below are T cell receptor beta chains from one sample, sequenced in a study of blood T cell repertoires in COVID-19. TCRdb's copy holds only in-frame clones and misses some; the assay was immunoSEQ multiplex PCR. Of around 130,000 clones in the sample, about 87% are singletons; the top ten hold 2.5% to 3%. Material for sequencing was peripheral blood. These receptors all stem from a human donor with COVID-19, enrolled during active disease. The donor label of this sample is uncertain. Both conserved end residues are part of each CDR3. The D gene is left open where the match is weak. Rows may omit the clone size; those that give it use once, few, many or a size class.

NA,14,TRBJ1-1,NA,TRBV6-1,CASSEVAENTEAFF,TGTGCCAGCAGTGAAGTTGCGGAAAACACTGAAGCTTTCTTT
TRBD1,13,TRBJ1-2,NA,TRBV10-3,CAIRLTGNYGYTF,TGTGCCATCAGATTGACAGGGAACTATGGCTACACCTTC
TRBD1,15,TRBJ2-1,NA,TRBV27,CASGPVRQGKNEQFF,TGTGCCAGCGGGCCCGTCCGACAGGGCAAGAATGAGCAGTTCTTC
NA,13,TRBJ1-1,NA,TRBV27,CASSLRGYTEAFF,TGTGCCAGCAGTTTACGGGGGTACACTGAAGCTTTCTTT
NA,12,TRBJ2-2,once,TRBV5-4,CASSLGLGELFF,TGTGCCAGCAGCTTGGGTTTAGGGGAGCTGTTTTTT
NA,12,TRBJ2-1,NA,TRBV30,CATSYSYNEQFF,TGTGCCACTAGCTACTCGTACAATGAGCAGTTCTTC
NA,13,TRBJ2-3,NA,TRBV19,CASSTVVTDTQYF,TGTGCCAGTAGTACGGTGGTCACAGATACGCAGTATTTT
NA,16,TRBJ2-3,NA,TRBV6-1,CASSEFRGWPTDTQYF,TGTGCCAGCAGTGAATTCAGGGGTTGGCCCACAGATACGCAGTATTTT
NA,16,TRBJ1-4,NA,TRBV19,CASRWHLGATNEKLFF,TGTGCCAGTAGATGGCACCTCGGGGCAACTAATGAAAAACTGTTTTTT
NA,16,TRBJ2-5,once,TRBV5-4,CASSRPFQGTRETQYF,TGTGCCAGCAGCAGACCGTTTCAGGGTACCAGAGAGACCCAGTACTTC
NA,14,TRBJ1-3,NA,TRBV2,CASSEESSGNTIYF,TGTGCCAGCAGTGAAGAGAGCTCTGGAAACACCATATATTTT
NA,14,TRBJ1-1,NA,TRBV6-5,CASSYSGSGSEAFF,TGTGCCAGCAGTTACAGTGGCTCCGGGAGTGAAGCTTTCTTT
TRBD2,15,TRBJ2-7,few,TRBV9,CASRPSGRAPYEQYF,TGTGCCAGCAGACCTAGCGGGAGGGCCCCCTACGAGCAGTACTTC
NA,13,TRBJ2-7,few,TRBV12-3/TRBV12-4,CASSLNRGYEQYF,TGTGCCAGCAGTTTGAACCGGGGATACGAGCAGTACTTC
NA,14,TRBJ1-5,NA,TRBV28,CASSPRALHQPQHF,TGTGCCAGCAGTCCCCGCGCCTTACATCAGCCCCAGCATTTT
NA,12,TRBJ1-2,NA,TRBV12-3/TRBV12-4,CASSLEGPGYTF,TGTGCCAGCAGTTTAGAGGGGCCTGGCTACACCTTC
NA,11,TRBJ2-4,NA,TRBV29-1,CSVEIGDIQYF,TGCAGCGTTGAAATTGGAGACATTCAGTACTTC
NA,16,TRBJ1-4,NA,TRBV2,CASRSLQGITNEKLFF,TGTGCCAGCAGGAGCCTACAGGGAATTACTAATGAAAAACTGTTTTTT
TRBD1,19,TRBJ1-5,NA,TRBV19,CASSILNWGPGTGAQPQHF,TGTGCCAGTAGTATTCTAAATTGGGGTCCCGGGACAGGGGCTCAGCCCCAGCATTTT
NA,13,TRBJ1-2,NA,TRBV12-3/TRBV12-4,CASSLFRAGGYTF,TGTGCCAGCAGTTTATTCAGGGCTGGGGGCTACACCTTC
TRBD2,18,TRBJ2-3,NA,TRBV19,CASSIGVGTSGNTDTQYF,TGTGCCAGTAGTATTGGTGTAGGGACTAGCGGCAACACAGATACGCAGTATTTT
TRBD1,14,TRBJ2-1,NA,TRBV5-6,CASSLGQGRYEQFF,TGTGCCAGCAGCTTGGGACAGGGAAGATATGAGCAGTTCTTC
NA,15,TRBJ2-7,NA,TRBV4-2,CASSPLTPGAYEQYF,TGTGCCAGCAGCCCCCTTACCCCAGGGGCCTACGAGCAGTACTTC
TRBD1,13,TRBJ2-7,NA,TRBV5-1,CASRRAGGSEQYF,TGCGCCAGCAGAAGGGCAGGGGGCTCCGAGCAGTACTTC
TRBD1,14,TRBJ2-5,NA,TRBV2,CASSEGTGWETQYF,TGTGCCAGCAGTGAAGGGACAGGGTGGGAGACCCAGTACTTC
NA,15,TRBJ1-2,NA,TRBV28,CASSTPGTTNYGYTF,TGTGCCAGCAGTACCCCAGGTACCACTAACTATGGCTACACCTTC
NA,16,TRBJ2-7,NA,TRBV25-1,CASSDPGFYSPTEQYF,TGTGCCAGCAGTGACCCGGGGTTCTATTCTCCGACCGAGCAGTACTTC
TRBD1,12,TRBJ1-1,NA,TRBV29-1,CSVADRATEAFF,TGCAGCGTGGCGGACAGGGCTACTGAAGCTTTCTTT
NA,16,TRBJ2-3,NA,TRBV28,CASSALAAGLRDTQYF,TGTGCCAGCAGCGCTCTGGCGGCAGGGTTAAGAGATACGCAGTATTTT
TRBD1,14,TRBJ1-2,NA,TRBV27,CASSGNRGVAGYTF,TGTGCCAGCAGTGGGAACAGGGGAGTAGCTGGCTACACCTTC
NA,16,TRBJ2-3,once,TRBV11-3,CASSFRGIISTDTQYF,TGTGCCAGCAGCTTCCGCGGGATTATCAGCACAGATACGCAGTATTTT
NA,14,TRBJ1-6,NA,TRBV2,CASEGTGSNSPLHF,TGTGCCAGCGAGGGAACAGGGTCCAATTCACCCCTCCACTTT
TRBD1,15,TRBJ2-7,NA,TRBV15,CATSRIGQGVYEQYF,TGTGCCACCAGCCGCATAGGACAGGGGGTGTACGAGCAGTACTTC